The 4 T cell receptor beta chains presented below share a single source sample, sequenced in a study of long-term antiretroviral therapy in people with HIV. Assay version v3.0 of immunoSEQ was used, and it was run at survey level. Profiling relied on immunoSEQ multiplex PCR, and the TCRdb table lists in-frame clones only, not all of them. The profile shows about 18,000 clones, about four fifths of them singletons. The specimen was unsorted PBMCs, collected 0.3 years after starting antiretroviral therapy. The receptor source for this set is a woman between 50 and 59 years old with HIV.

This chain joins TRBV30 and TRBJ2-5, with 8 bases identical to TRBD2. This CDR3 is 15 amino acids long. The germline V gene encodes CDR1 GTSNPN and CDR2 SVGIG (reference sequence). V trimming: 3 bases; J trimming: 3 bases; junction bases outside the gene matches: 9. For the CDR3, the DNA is TGTGCCTGGAGCCCCGGGGGGGGTGGAAAAGAGACCCAGTACTTC. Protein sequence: CAWSPGGGGKETQYF.

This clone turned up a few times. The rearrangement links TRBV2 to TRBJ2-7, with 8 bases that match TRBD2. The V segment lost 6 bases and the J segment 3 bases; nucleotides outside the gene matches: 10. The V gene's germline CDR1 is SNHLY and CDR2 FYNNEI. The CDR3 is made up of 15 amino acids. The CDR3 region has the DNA TGTGCCAGCAGCCGTTATCGGCGGGGGGACTACGAGCAGTACGTC. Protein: CASSRYRRGDYEQYV.

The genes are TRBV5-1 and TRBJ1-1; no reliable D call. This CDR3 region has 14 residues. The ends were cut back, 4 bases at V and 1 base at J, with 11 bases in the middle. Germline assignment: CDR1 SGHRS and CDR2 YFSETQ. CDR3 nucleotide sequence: TGCGCCAGCAGCCCCTTTGGCCCGAACACTGAAGCTTTCTTT. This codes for CASSPFGPNTEAFF.

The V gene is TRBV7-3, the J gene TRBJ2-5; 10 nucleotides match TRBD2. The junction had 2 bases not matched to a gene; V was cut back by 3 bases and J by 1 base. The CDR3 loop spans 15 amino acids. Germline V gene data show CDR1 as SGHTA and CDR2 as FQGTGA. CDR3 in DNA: TGTGCCAGCAGCTTCCTAGCGGGGGCCCAAGAGACCCAGTACTTC. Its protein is CASSFLAGAQETQYF.